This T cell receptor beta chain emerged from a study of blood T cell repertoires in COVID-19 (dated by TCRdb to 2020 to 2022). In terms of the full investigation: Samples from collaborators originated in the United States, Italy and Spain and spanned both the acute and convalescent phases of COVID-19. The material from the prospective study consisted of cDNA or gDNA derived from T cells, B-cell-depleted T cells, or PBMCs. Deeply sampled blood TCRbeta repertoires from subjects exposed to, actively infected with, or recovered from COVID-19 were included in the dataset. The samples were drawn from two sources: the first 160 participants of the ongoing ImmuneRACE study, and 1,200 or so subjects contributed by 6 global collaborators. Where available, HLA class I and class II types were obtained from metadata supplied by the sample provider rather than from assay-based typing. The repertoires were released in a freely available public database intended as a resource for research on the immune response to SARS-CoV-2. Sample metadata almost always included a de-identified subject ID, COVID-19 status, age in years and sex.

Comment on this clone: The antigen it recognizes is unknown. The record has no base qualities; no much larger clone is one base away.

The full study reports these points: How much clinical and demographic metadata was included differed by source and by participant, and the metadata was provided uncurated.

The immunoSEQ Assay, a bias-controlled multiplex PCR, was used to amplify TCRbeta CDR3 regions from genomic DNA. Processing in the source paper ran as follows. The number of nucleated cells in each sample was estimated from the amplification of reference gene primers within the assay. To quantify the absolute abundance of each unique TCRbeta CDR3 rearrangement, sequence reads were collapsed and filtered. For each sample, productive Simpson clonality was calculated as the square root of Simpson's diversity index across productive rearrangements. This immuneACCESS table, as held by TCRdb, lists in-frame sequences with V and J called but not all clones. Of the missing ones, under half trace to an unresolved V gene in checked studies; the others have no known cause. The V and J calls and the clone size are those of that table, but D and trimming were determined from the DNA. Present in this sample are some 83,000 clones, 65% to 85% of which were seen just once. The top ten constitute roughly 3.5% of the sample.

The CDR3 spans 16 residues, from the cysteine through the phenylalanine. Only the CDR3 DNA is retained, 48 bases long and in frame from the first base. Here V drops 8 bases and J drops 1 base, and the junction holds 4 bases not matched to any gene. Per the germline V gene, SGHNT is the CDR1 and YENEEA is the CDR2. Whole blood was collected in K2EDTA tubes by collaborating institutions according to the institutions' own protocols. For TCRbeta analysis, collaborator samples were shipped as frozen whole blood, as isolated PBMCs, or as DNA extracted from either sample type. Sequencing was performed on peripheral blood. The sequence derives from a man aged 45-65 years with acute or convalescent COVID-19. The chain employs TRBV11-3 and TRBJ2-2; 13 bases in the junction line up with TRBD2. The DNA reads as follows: TGTGCCAGCCGAGGACTAGCGGGAGAGAACACCGGGGAGCTGTTTTTT. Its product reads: CASRGLAGENTGELFF.